This is a list of T cell receptor beta chains from one sample in a study of T cells in Graves' hyperthyroidism and ophthalmopathy. TCRdb called the multiplex PCR reads again in MiXCR, with one record for every CDR3 protein. This sample has about 840,000 distinct CDR3 sequences, with roughly 37% found just once. The material sequenced was blood. The receptors shown here come from a young man with Graves' hyperthyroidism. CDR3s include the opening cysteine and the closing phenylalanine or tryptophan. A D gene is named only where the DNA matches it firmly. The size entry is marked missing in some rows and otherwise reads once, few, many or a size class.

clone size | CDR3 length | J gene | V gene | D gene | CDR3 DNA | CDR3 protein
many | 15 | TRBJ2-7 | TRBV10-3 | TRBD2 | TGTGCCATCAGTGAGTCGGCGGGAGGGCCGTCCGAGCAGTACTTC | CAISESAGGPSEQYF
few | 16 | TRBJ2-7 | TRBV4-1 | TRBD1 | TGCGCCAGCAGCCAAGATACGAGACAGGGGGCGCTTGAGCAGTACTTC | CASSQDTRQGALEQYF
few | 15 | TRBJ2-5 | TRBV20-1 | TRBD1 | TGCAGTGCTAGAGATCTCGGGACAGGGGGCGAGACCCAGTACTTC | CSARDLGTGGETQYF
- | 14 | TRBJ1-1 | TRBV2 | TRBD1 | TGTGCCAGCCCCTACGAGGGGGCGAACACTGAAGCTTTCTTT | CASPYEGANTEAFF
- | 13 | TRBJ2-2 | TRBV7-9 | - | TGTGCCAGCAGCTTAGCCCACGTCGGGGAGCTGTTTTTT | CASSLAHVGELFF
- | 15 | TRBJ1-1 | TRBV7-9 | TRBD1 | TGTGCCAGCAGCCAGGGGGGGAGTCTGAACACTGAAGCTTTCTTT | CASSQGGSLNTEAFF
many | 14 | TRBJ2-7 | TRBV10-3 | TRBD2 | TGTGCCATCAGTGAGGGACTAGCCGCCTACGAGCAGTACTTC | CAISEGLAAYEQYF
few | 16 | TRBJ2-7 | TRBV14 | TRBD2 | TGTGCCAGCAGCCAAGAGGGGAGACTAGCAGACCTCGAGCAGTACTTC | CASSQEGRLADLEQYF
- | 17 | TRBJ1-2 | TRBV20-1 | TRBD1 | TGCAGTGCTAGAGCCCTATCCGGGACAGGGAGGGGGTATGGCTACACCTTC | CSARALSGTGRGYGYTF
few | 11 | TRBJ1-2 | TRBV5-6 | - | TGTGCCAGCGGGGGGGGTCTGAGACAGCACTTC | CASGGGLRQHF
- | 13 | TRBJ2-7 | TRBV20-1 | TRBD2 | TGCAGTGCCCCGGGACTAGGAACCGGCGAGCAGTACTTC | CSAPGLGTGEQYF
once | 17 | TRBJ1-4 | TRBV20-1 | TRBD1 | TGCAGTGCCCGAGCGGGGACAGGGGTCTTCCCGAATGAAAAACTGTTTTTT | CSARAGTGVFPNEKLFF
- | 14 | TRBJ2-7 | TRBV7-2 | TRBD1 | TGTGCCAGCGGTGACGGGCAGGGGGCAGACGAGCAGTACTTC | CASGDGQGADEQYF
- | 14 | TRBJ2-7 | TRBV12-3/TRBV12-4 | - | TGTGCCAGCAGTAGCGGCGGGAACTCCTACGAGCAGTACTTC | CASSSGGNSYEQYF
- | 14 | TRBJ1-2 | TRBV11-3 | TRBD1 | TGTGCCAGCAGCTTCGGACAGGGTAGCTATGGCTACACCTTC | CASSFGQGSYGYTF
many | 12 | TRBJ1-5 | TRBV20-1 | - | TGCAGTGCTAGCGGGTCTAATCAGCCCCAGCATTTT | CSASGSNQPQHF
- | 14 | TRBJ2-7 | TRBV2 | - | TGTGCCAGCAGTTTCAACAGGGTTTTATACGAGCAGTACTTC | CASSFNRVLYEQYF
- | 15 | TRBJ1-6 | TRBV7-8 | TRBD1 | TGTGCCAACAGTTATGGACAGGGTGCCTGGTCACCCCTCCACTTT | CANSYGQGAWSPLHF
- | 13 | TRBJ1-2 | TRBV20-1 | TRBD1 | TGCAGTGCTCGGACAGGGAATAACTATGGCTACACCTTC | CSARTGNNYGYTF
- | 15 | TRBJ2-6 | TRBV4-1 | - | TGCGCCAGCAGCCCAGCAAACTCTGGGGCCAACGTCCTGACTTTC | CASSPANSGANVLTF
- | 14 | TRBJ1-6 | TRBV25-1 | TRBD1 | TGTGCCAGCAGCCTGACAGGGGGCCACTCACCCCTCCACTTT | CASSLTGGHSPLHF
many | 13 | TRBJ2-7 | TRBV20-1 | TRBD2 | TGCAGTGCTAGGGCTAGCGGGAGATACGAGCAGTACTTC | CSARASGRYEQYF
many | 13 | TRBJ1-6 | TRBV2 | - | TGTGCCAGCAGGATTGAGTATAATTCACCCCTCCACTTT | CASRIEYNSPLHF
few | 14 | TRBJ1-2 | TRBV12-3/TRBV12-4 | - | TGTGCCAGCAGTTTATCCCGGGACATCTATGGCTACACCTTC | CASSLSRDIYGYTF
- | 12 | TRBJ2-7 | TRBV5-4 | - | TGTGCCAGCAGCTTGGCAGGGGATCAGCAGTACTTC | CASSLAGDQQYF
many | 14 | TRBJ1-1 | TRBV20-1 | - | TGCAGTGCTAGAGGACTTAGGGTCGGCACTGAAGCTTTCTTT | CSARGLRVGTEAFF
- | 14 | TRBJ1-2 | TRBV12-5 | - | TGTGCTAGTGGCCTTTTTCCCCTCACGTATGGCTACACCTTC | CASGLFPLTYGYTF
- | 17 | TRBJ2-2 | TRBV11-1 | TRBD1 | TGTGCCAGCAGCTTAAACCCAGGACAGGGAAGAACCGGGGAGCTGTTTTTT | CASSLNPGQGRTGELFF
- | 13 | TRBJ2-7 | TRBV20-1 | TRBD2 | TGCAGTGCTAGTGTGGGGCTAGCGGGAGGGACGTACTTC | CSASVGLAGGTYF
- | 14 | TRBJ2-7 | TRBV29-1 | - | TGCAGCGTTGAAGGGGAGGGGGCGGATACCGAGCAGTACTTC | CSVEGEGADTEQYF
many | 15 | TRBJ1-5 | TRBV15 | - | TGTGCCACCAGCACCCCGCACTCGAGCAATCAGCCCCAGCATTTT | CATSTPHSSNQPQHF
- | 13 | TRBJ2-5 | TRBV29-1 | TRBD1 | TGCAGCGTTGGGACAGGGGATGGAGAGACCCAGTACTTC | CSVGTGDGETQYF
many | 14 | TRBJ2-5 | TRBV20-1 | - | TGCAGTGCTAGGACCGGGACACCTTCGGAGACCCAGTACTTC | CSARTGTPSETQYF
few | 13 | TRBJ1-2 | TRBV6-5 | - | TGTGCCAGCAGGGGGACGTCTGGCCCTGGCTACACCTTC | CASRGTSGPGYTF
- | 12 | TRBJ2-7 | TRBV29-1 | - | TGCAGCGCCTTCTCGGGGGTTTACGAGCAGTACTTC | CSAFSGVYEQYF
- | 16 | TRBJ2-5 | TRBV20-1 | TRBD2 | TGCAGTGCTCTCAGAGGAGGACTAGCGGCTCAAGAGACCCAGTACTTC | CSALRGGLAAQETQYF
once | 17 | TRBJ2-7 | TRBV19 | TRBD2 | TGTGCCAGCAGCCAAGATACCCCTAGCGGGGGGGGATACGAGCAGTACTTC | CASSQDTPSGGGYEQYF
- | 13 | TRBJ1-1 | TRBV5-1 | - | TGCGCCAGCAGCACGGACGGTTTTACTGAAGCTTTCTTT | CASSTDGFTEAFF
many | 13 | TRBJ2-5 | TRBV5-5 | - | TGTGCCAGCAGCCTGACTAGGATGGAGACCCAGTACTTC | CASSLTRMETQYF
many | 13 | TRBJ2-2 | TRBV7-9 | - | TGTGCCAGCAGCCCCGAGAACACCGGGGAGCTGTTTTTT | CASSPENTGELFF
- | 14 | TRBJ1-4 | TRBV6-1 | TRBD1 | TGTGCCAGCAGACTAACAGGGGCTAATGAAAAACTGTTTTTT | CASRLTGANEKLFF
few | 16 | TRBJ1-6 | TRBV4-1 | - | TGCGCCAGCAGCCAAACTCCTCAGGAACCAGGCTCACCCCTCCACTTT | CASSQTPQEPGSPLHF
- | 13 | TRBJ2-7 | TRBV9 | - | TGTGCCAGCAGCGAAGAGGACAATTACGAGCAGTACTTC | CASSEEDNYEQYF
few | 17 | TRBJ2-7 | TRBV7-9 | - | TGTGCCAGCAGCTTAGCTCCCCCGAAGGGCAGGGCCTACGAGCAGTACTTC | CASSLAPPKGRAYEQYF
- | 16 | TRBJ1-5 | TRBV6-5 | - | TGTGCCAGCAGCCTGACTCCGAGGGGTAGCAATCAGCCCCAGCATTTT | CASSLTPRGSNQPQHF
- | 14 | TRBJ1-1 | TRBV13 | - | TGTGCCAGCAGCGCCGGGACGGGGAAGACTGAAGCTTTCTTT | CASSAGTGKTEAFF
many | 15 | TRBJ2-2 | TRBV7-2 | - | TGTGCCAGCAGCCGACAGCCAACCCTCACCGGGGAGCTGTTTTTT | CASSRQPTLTGELFF
- | 12 | TRBJ2-7 | TRBV6-6 | - | TGTGCCAGCAGTTACTCGAGTGCCGAGCAGTACTTC | CASSYSSAEQYF
- | 13 | TRBJ2-7 | TRBV7-2 | - | TGTGCCAGCGGGCTGGGGACCCCGTGGGAGCAGTACTTC | CASGLGTPWEQYF